This entry describes one T cell receptor beta chain. Its antigen is as yet unknown. Regarding time point: persistent/refractory GD, antithyroid drugs over 5 years with positive TRAb. PBMC-extracted RNA yielded the TCR library. To make TCR beta libraries, researchers used iRepertoire HTBI primers and Arm-PCR of CDR3 regions. MiXCR was run by TCRdb on the multiplex PCR reads, yielding one entry per CDR3 protein. Of almost 350,000 distinct CDR3 sequences listed, roughly 21% are singletons. This specimen comes from a study of regulatory T cells in long-lasting Graves disease. Regarding the study as a whole: It was in persistent disease that TRBV28, TRBJ1-2 and TRBJ2-5 were favored.

Germline CDR1 is MNHEY and CDR2 is SMNVEV (reference sequence). V lost 5 bases and J lost 1; bases outside the gene matches: 9. CDR3 length equals 16 residues. The specimen comprised peripheral blood mononuclear cells (PBMCs), sampled when the disease was refractory, from a patient treated with antithyroid drugs. The chain joins TRBV27 to TRBJ2-3, with 7 bases that match TRBD1. This TCR was sampled from a female donor with Graves disease. CDR3 in DNA: TGTGCCAGCAGTAACCGACAGGGTTTGGGCACAGATACGCAGTATTTT. Its translation is CASSNRQGLGTDTQYF.